This T cell receptor beta chain appears in the sequencing data of a study of regulatory T cells in long-lasting Graves disease. Study-level information: The antithyroid drugs taken by newly diagnosed Graves' patients had been used for under 3 months.

The time point: newly diagnosed GD, antithyroid drugs for less than 3 months. The TCR library was made from RNA extracted from PBMCs. Study observations and caveats: New patients shared approximately 970 public clonotypes, and persistent patients shared more, with approximately 2,500.

Libraries of TCR beta came from iRepertoire HTBI primers plus Arm-PCR of CDR3 regions. MiXCR was run by TCRdb on the multiplex PCR reads, yielding one entry per CDR3 protein. The repertoire holds 360,000 or so distinct CDR3 sequences, with 10% to 15% as singletons. For this clonotype: What it binds is not known.

The germline V and J ends were trimmed by 5 bases and 7 bases, with 17 bases remaining between them. This CDR3 is 14 amino acids long. In germline, CDR1 is SGHTA, CDR2 FQGNSA. This same sample was also part of a study on T cells in Graves' hyperthyroidism and ophthalmopathy.

This TCR derives from a young woman with Graves disease. The sequences come from peripheral blood mononuclear cells (PBMCs), collected at new diagnosis, from a patient treated with antithyroid drugs. The chain recombines TRBV7-2 with TRBJ1-1; perhaps TRBD1 as D (5 bases). CDR3 sequence: CASSPLVWGSEAFF. The DNA of the CDR3 is TGTGCCAGCAGCCCTCTAGTATGGGGGAGTGAAGCTTTCTTT.